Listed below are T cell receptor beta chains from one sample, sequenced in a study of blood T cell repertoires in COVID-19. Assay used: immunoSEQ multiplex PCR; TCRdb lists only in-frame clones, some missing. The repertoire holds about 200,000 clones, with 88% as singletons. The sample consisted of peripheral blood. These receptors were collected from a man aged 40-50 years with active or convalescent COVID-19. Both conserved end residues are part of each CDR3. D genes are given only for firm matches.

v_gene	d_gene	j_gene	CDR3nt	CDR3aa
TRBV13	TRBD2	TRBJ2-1	TGTGCCAGCAGCTTAGGCCTAGCGGAACCTTCGGGTAGTGAGCAGTTCTTC	CASSLGLAEPSGSEQFF
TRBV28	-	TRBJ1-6	TGTGCCAGCAGTAAGCGGGGGGTGACAAATTCACCCCTCCACTTT	CASSKRGVTNSPLHF
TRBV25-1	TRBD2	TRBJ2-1	TGTGCCAGCAGTGAATCCGGGGGGGTTCGGACTAGCAATGAGCAGTTCTTC	CASSESGGVRTSNEQFF
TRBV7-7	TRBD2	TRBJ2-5	TGTGCTAGCAGCAAATTGACTAGCGGGGGGGCGTTCCAAGAGACCCAGTACTTC	CASSKLTSGGAFQETQYF
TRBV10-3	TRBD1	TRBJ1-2	TGTGCCATCAGTGAGGACAGGGGGCCTTACTATGGCTACACCTTC	CAISEDRGPYYGYTF
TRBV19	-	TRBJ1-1	TGTGCCAGTAGTATTGGGGGCGTAGGGAACACTGAAGCTTTCTTT	CASSIGGVGNTEAFF
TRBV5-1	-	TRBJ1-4	TGCGCCAGCAGCGCAAACAGGGCCCGAAATGAAAAACTGTTTTTT	CASSANRARNEKLFF
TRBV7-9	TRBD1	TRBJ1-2	TGTGCCAGCAGCTTGGGGGACAGGGGGCCTTGGTCCTATGGCTACACCTTC	CASSLGDRGPWSYGYTF
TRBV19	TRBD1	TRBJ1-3	TGTGCCAGTAAACCGACAGGGGGCAGGAACACCATATATTTT	CASKPTGGRNTIYF
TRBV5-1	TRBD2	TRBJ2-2	TGCGCCAGCAGCCGGGGACTACAGAACACCGGGGAGCTGTTTTTT	CASSRGLQNTGELFF
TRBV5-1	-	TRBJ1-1	TGCGCCAGCAGCTTGGCCTCGGGGAACACTGAAGCTTTCTTT	CASSLASGNTEAFF
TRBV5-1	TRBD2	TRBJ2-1	TGCGCCAGCAGCCCTAGCGGGGGGAGGTACAATGAGCAGTTCTTC	CASSPSGGRYNEQFF
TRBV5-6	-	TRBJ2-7	TGTGCCAGCAGCTTTTTTCTACGGGGGATCTACGAGCAGTACTTC	CASSFFLRGIYEQYF
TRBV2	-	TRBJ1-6	TGTGCCAGCAGTTCATCGGGTATCAGTTCACCCCTCCACTTT	CASSSSGISSPLHF
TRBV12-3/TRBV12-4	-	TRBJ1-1	TGTGCCAGCAGTAACTACCGGGACACTGAAGCTTTCTTT	CASSNYRDTEAFF
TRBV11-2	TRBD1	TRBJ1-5	TGTGCCAGCAGCGAAACAGGGGTGGGAGGCCAGCCCCAGCATTTT	CASSETGVGGQPQHF
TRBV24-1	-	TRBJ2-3	TGTGCCACCAGGGACGGGAACACAGATACGCAGTATTTT	CATRDGNTDTQYF
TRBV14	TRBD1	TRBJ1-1	TGTGCCAGCCTCCCCCCCGGCAGGGGGTTGTACACTGAAGCTTTCTTT	CASLPPGRGLYTEAFF
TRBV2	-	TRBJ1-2	TGTGCCAGCAGTGAATATTCACTGCGGACTAACTATGGCTACACCTTC	CASSEYSLRTNYGYTF
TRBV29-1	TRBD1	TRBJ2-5	TGCAGCGCCCTGGACAGGGGAGAGACCCAGTACTTC	CSALDRGETQYF
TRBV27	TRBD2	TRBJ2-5	TGTGCCAGCAGTTCTGCGGGAGGGCCCGGACAAGAGACCCAGTACTTC	CASSSAGGPGQETQYF
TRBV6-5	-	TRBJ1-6	TGTGCCAGTTTCGGTAAAACGAATTCACCCCTCCACTTT	CASFGKTNSPLHF
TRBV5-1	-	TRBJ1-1	TGCGCCAGCAGCTTGACCCCAACAGCTGGAGCTTTCTTT	CASSLTPTAGAFF
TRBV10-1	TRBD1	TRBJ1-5	TGCGCCATCGAGGACAGGACTGACCATAGCAATCAGCCCCAGCATTTT	CAIEDRTDHSNQPQHF
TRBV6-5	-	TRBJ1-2	TGTGCCAGGGGGTGGCGGGAATCCTTAGATGGCTACACCTTC	CARGWRESLDGYTF
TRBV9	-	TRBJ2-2	TGTGCCAGCAGCGGCAAAGGGGGGGCCACCGGGGAGCTGTTTTTT	CASSGKGGATGELFF